Detailed here is one TCR beta chain. Germline lookup yields CDR1 MNHEY and CDR2 SVGAGI. Trimming cost V 7 bases and J 5 bases; bases outside gene matches: 9. The CDR3 runs to 14 residues. Libraries were prepared by immunoSEQ multiplex PCR; TCRdb keeps only in-frame clonotypes and omits some of them. The sample holds about 80,000 clones, 91% seen once. The source of the sample is a study of control samples from healthy donors and cancer patients. This chain uses TRBV6-5 with TRBJ1-2; TRBD1 matches at 8 bases. The sequence came from a man aged 45-65 years in good health. Input material: blood. Written as DNA, the CDR3 is TGTGCCAGCACCGGACAGGGAATAGGTTATGGCTACACCTTC. It encodes CASTGQGIGYGYTF.